Each of the 9 T cell receptor beta chains below was sequenced from the same sample in a study of cytotoxic CD8 clonotypes in ibrutinib-treated CLL. Clones were sequenced by immunoSEQ multiplex PCR, and TCRdb holds only the in-frame ones, with some missing. The sample lists 45,000 to 70,000 clones, 56% occurring once. The material sequenced was PBMCs, taken after 24 months of ibrutinib treatment. The receptors shown here come from a human donor with chronic lymphocytic leukemia.

The chain carries TRBV5-1 and TRBJ2-1, with D uncertain. The V gene lost 4 bases and the J gene lost 5 bases, with 16 bases spanning the gap. Germline values: CDR1 SGHRS, CDR2 YFSETQ. The CDR3 covers 15 residues. This chain's CDR3 is CASSPEERRDNEQFF. The CDR3, as DNA: TGCGCCAGCAGCCCGGAAGAAAGACGGGACAATGAGCAGTTCTTC.

V and J are TRBV10-1 and TRBJ2-5; tentative D call: TRBD2 (5 bases). Germline loops: CDR1 WNHNN, CDR2 SYGVQD (reference sequence). The ends were cut back, 3 bases at V and 5 bases at J, with 13 bases in the middle. This CDR3 has 14 amino acids. The CDR3 DNA is TGCGCCAGCAGTGAAGGAGGTTTGTCGGAGACCCAGTACTTC. It encodes CASSEGGLSETQYF.

The chain carries TRBV5-1 and TRBJ2-1; 7 nucleotides line up with TRBD2. The CDR3 is made up of 15 amino acids. CDR1 and CDR2 from the germline V gene are SGHRS and YFSETQ. The V gene end was trimmed by 3 bases and the J gene end by 6 bases; junction bases not matched to a gene: 9. DNA for the CDR3: TGCGCCAGCAGCTCCGCGCCGGGACTACTCAATGAGCAGTTCTTC. Translated: CASSSAPGLLNEQFF.

The chain employs TRBV11-2 and TRBJ2-2; the D gene is possibly TRBD1 (6 bases). The V gene lost 1 base and the J gene lost 5 bases, with 17 bases spanning the gap. Germline values: CDR1 SGHAT, CDR2 FQNNGV. The CDR3 loop spans 17 amino acids. The CDR3 reads CASSLALPGTRTGELFF. The CDR3 nucleotides are TGTGCCAGCAGCTTAGCCCTCCCCGGGACAAGGACCGGGGAGCTGTTTTTT.

The V and J genes are TRBV29-1 and TRBJ2-1; 10 positions match TRBD1. CDR3 length equals 13 residues. The germline CDR1 and CDR2 sequences are SQVTM and ANQGSEA. V lost 4 bases and J lost 6; bases outside the gene matches: 3. Written as DNA, the CDR3 is TGCAGCGTTGTTGGGACAGGGGTCAATGAGCAGTTCTTC. This codes for CSVVGTGVNEQFF.

J is TRBJ2-7 and V is TRBV5-4; TRBD2 aligns across 8 bases. This CDR3 contains 13 residues. The germline gives CDR1 SGHNT, CDR2 YYREEE (reference sequence). V dropped 4 bases and J dropped 5; count of bases not matched to a gene: 5. CDR3 nucleotide sequence: TGTGCCAGCAGCACGCGGACTAGCCACGAGCAGTACTTC. The encoded protein is CASSTRTSHEQYF.

This clone was detected only once. The chain employs TRBV7-2 and TRBJ2-1; the match to TRBD1 covers 7 bases. The germline V gene has CDR1 SGHTA and CDR2 FQGNSA. This CDR3 spans 11 amino acids. The V and J ends lost 10 bases and 10 bases, in that order; junction bases with no gene match: 7. The CDR3 loop is CAIKETGEQFF. DNA for the CDR3: TGTGCCATTAAAGAGACAGGGGAGCAGTTCTTC.

This clone has a handful of counts. This chain uses TRBV2 with TRBJ2-6, with 10 bases that match TRBD2. With 6 bases clipped from V and 0 bases from J, the junction kept 5 bases outside the gene matches. From germline, CDR1 is SNHLY and CDR2 FYNNEI. The CDR3 is 17 amino acids. This CDR3 is CASRASGGRSGANVLTF. CDR3 sequence (DNA): TGTGCCAGCAGAGCTAGCGGGGGACGCTCTGGGGCCAACGTCCTGACTTTC.

This clone was counted a few times. The V gene is TRBV5-6, the J gene TRBJ2-5, with 8 positions matching TRBD1. Germline V gene sequence: CDR1 SGHDT, CDR2 YYEEEE. The CDR3 runs 16 residues. Losses at the gene ends were 4 bases for V and 5 bases for J; bases not matched to a gene: 13. The CDR3 DNA reads TGTGCCAGCAGCCCTCTGCTGGCAGGGGGCGGCGAGACCCAGTACTTC. It is translated as CASSPLLAGGGETQYF.